These 7 T cell receptor beta chains originate from one sample sequenced in a study of cytomegalovirus exposure and HLA in healthy donors. Primers included in the PCR were 60 Vbeta and 13 Jbeta primers. The data were produced by immunoSEQ multiplex PCR, yet TCRdb's version contains in-frame clones alone and is incomplete. This sample carries over 75,000 clones, with 0.58% going to the ten biggest clones. The sequenced material came from PBMCs. The receptors were gathered from a man aged 45 to 65 in good health and CMV-seronegative.

The J gene is TRBJ1-4, the V gene TRBV9, with 7 bases aligning to TRBD1. Germline trimming cut 0 bases from V and 5 bases from J; bases unmatched to any gene: 4. Germline CDR1 SGDLS, CDR2 YYNGEE. The CDR3 spans 15 residues. The CDR3 protein is CASSVEGAGNEKLFF. In DNA form, the CDR3 reads TGTGCCAGCAGCGTAGAGGGGGCAGGGAATGAAAAACTGTTTTTT.

The chain is built from TRBV19 and TRBJ2-7, with 7 bases lining up with TRBD2. J lost 4 bases, V lost 3 bases, and 15 bases had no gene match. Per the germline V gene, CDR1 is LNHDA and CDR2 is SQIVND (reference sequence). The CDR3 has 17 residues. The CDR3 loop reads CASSIRGGTGDLYEQYF. CDR3 DNA: TGTGCCAGTAGTATCCGGGGAGGGACGGGAGATTTGTACGAGCAGTACTTC. The full variable domain, completed using reference TRBV19 and TRBJ2-7, is DGGITQSPKYLFRKEGQNVTLSCEQNLNHDAMYWYRQDPGQGLRLIYYSQIVNDFQKGDIAEGYSVSREKKESFPLTVTSAQKNPTAFYLCASSIRGGTGDLYEQYFGPGTRLTVT.

The chain links TRBV6-1 to TRBJ2-7, with a weak D call TRBD1 (6 bases). V lost 3 bases, J lost 2 bases, and 8 bases lay in between. The CDR3 is 13 amino acids. Per germline, CDR1 MNHNS and CDR2 SASEGT. The CDR3 DNA is TGTGCCAGCAGTGACGGACAGACCTACGAGCAGTACTTC. This sequence encodes CASSDGQTYEQYF.

The V and J genes are TRBV10-3 and TRBJ2-7, with TRBD1 matching over 8 bases. This CDR3 spans 15 amino acids. CDR1 and CDR2 from the germline V gene are ENHRY and SYGVKD. After removal of 6 bases from V and 2 bases from J, the junction contained 9 bases not matched to a gene. CDR3 nucleotide sequence: TGTGCCATCAGACCGACGGGACAGGAAACCTACGAGCAGTACTTC. Its protein is CAIRPTGQETYEQYF.

V gene TRBV7-2 combines with J gene TRBJ1-1, with D possibly being TRBD1 (5 bases). V was shortened by 3 bases and J by 6 bases, with 14 bases between the two germline ends. Germline V gives CDR1 SGHTA, CDR2 FQGNSA. The CDR3 contains 14 residues. The CDR3 sequence is CASSFMPGVAEAFF. CDR3 bases: TGTGCCAGCAGCTTCATGCCGGGGGTCGCTGAAGCTTTCTTT.

As for this clone: Mismatch with germline at one junction end may stem from a read error. This rearrangement joins TRBV7-7 to TRBJ2-1, with a possible D match to TRBD2 (6 bases). CDR3 length equals 15 residues. Germline values: CDR1 SSHAT, CDR2 FNYEAQ (reference sequence). The CDR3 loop reads CASSLYGGENLEQFF. The CDR3 region has the DNA TGTGCTAGCAGCTTATACGGGGGAGAGAACCTTGAGCAGTTCTTC.

In regard to this clone: At one boundary the junction diverges from the germline segment, which might be a read error. CDR3 in amino acids: CSVEGRDRAWGYAF. The CDR3 nucleotides read TGCAGCGTTGAAGGACGTGACAGGGCCTGGGGCTACGCCTTC. The chain recombines TRBV29-1 with TRBJ1-2; 7 bases match TRBD1. Germline CDR1 is SQVTM and CDR2 is ANQGSEA. The CDR3 has 14 residues.